Included here is one TCR beta chain sequence, with context. Its antigen remains unknown. Trimming cost V 0 bases and J 1 base, with 9 bases left between them. There are 15 residues in the CDR3. CDR1 and CDR2 from the germline V gene are LGHNA and YSLEER. This record comes from a study of early T cells in non-severe SARS-CoV-2 infection. At the level of the study: RNA in bulk from unsorted whole blood was sequenced, and chains were unpaired.

Study-wide findings and caveats: Matching results from VDJdb favored anti-spike CD8 responses, leaving private and CD4 specificities undetected.

Attachment of unique molecular identifiers to individual cDNA molecules was performed. TCRdb re-derived calls from the 5' RACE reads in MiXCR, one entry per CDR3 protein. The table has over 35,000 distinct CDR3 sequences, 6% to 7% seen once. The receptor was isolated from an adult who was a healthcare worker with PCR-confirmed SARS-CoV-2 infection or an uninfected control (not recorded which). This chain uses TRBV4-3 with TRBJ1-1, with D hard to call. Sequencing was performed on whole blood, taken at baseline. The CDR3 loop reads CASSQDYRQNTEAFF. CDR3 DNA: TGCGCCAGCAGCCAAGACTACAGACAGAACACTGAAGCTTTCTTT.